Included here is one T cell receptor (beta chain) sequence, with context. The CDR3 totals 16 residues. Germline V lookup: CDR1 SGDLS, CDR2 YYNGEE. The V segment lost 0 bases and the J segment 5 bases; nucleotides outside the gene matches: 8. The data were taken from a study of cytomegalovirus exposure and HLA in healthy donors. Primers: 60 Vbeta forward and 13 Jbeta reverse. Method: immunoSEQ multiplex PCR; TCRdb's copy keeps in-frame clones and lacks some. The table includes approximately 220,000 clones, roughly 83% detected once. The V and J genes are TRBV9 and TRBJ2-5; 9 bases agree with TRBD2. Sequencing used PBMCs. The receptor was derived from a boy younger than 10 in good health and CMV-seronegative. As DNA, the CDR3 is TGTGCCAGCAGCGTAGGTGGCGGGGGGGCGGAGGAGACCCAGTACTTC. Protein: CASSVGGGGAEETQYF.